The rows below give T cell receptor beta chains drawn from one sample of a study of blood T cell repertoires in COVID-19. The repertoire was sequenced with immunoSEQ multiplex PCR; TCRdb's copy has only in-frame clones and lacks some. Among 150,000 to 190,000 clones, 80% to 90% were seen once, and the ten largest hold around 9.8%. Specimen: peripheral blood. These receptors all stem from a woman aged 45 to 65 with acute or convalescent COVID-19. The CDR3 runs from the conserved cysteine through the conserved F or W. Fields, in order: D gene, J gene, clone size, V gene, CDR3 DNA, CDR3 protein. A D gene is named only where the DNA matches it firmly. Some rows have no size entry. The others give once, few or many, or a class for an expanded clone.

d_call: TRBD1; j_call: TRBJ1-1; clone_size: once; v_call: TRBV15; cdr3_nt: TGTGCCACCAGCAGCCGGGACAGGGGGACTGAAGCTTTCTTT; cdr3_aa: CATSSRDRGTEAFF
d_call: -; j_call: TRBJ2-7; clone_size: -; v_call: TRBV4-3; cdr3_nt: TGCGCCAGCAGCCAAGCCTACAGGTATCCGCACGAGCAGTACTTC; cdr3_aa: CASSQAYRYPHEQYF
d_call: -; j_call: TRBJ2-7; clone_size: -; v_call: TRBV5-1; cdr3_nt: TGCGCCAGCAGTTACCCTAGTAACGAGCAGTACTTC; cdr3_aa: CASSYPSNEQYF
d_call: -; j_call: TRBJ2-7; clone_size: once; v_call: TRBV7-6; cdr3_nt: TGTGCCAGCAGCGACGGGGAGCACTACGAGCAGTACTTC; cdr3_aa: CASSDGEHYEQYF
d_call: -; j_call: TRBJ1-1; clone_size: -; v_call: TRBV6-5; cdr3_nt: TGTGCCAGCAGTTACTCAGTGCGGTCGGTAGCTTTCTTT; cdr3_aa: CASSYSVRSVAFF
d_call: -; j_call: TRBJ1-6; clone_size: once; v_call: TRBV27; cdr3_nt: TGTGCCAGCAGTTTCCGACAGGATAATTCACCCCTCCACTTT; cdr3_aa: CASSFRQDNSPLHF
d_call: -; j_call: TRBJ2-2; clone_size: -; v_call: TRBV19; cdr3_nt: TGTGCCAGTAGTATAGCCCCGGGGGCGAACACCGGGGAGCTGTTTTTT; cdr3_aa: CASSIAPGANTGELFF
d_call: TRBD1; j_call: TRBJ1-6; clone_size: -; v_call: TRBV7-3; cdr3_nt: TGTGCCAGCAGCCCTAACCCCAGGGGGCTGAATTCACCCCTCCACTTT; cdr3_aa: CASSPNPRGLNSPLHF
d_call: TRBD2; j_call: TRBJ2-2; clone_size: many; v_call: TRBV5-6; cdr3_nt: TGTGCCAGCAGTGGACTAGACCTCTACACCGGGGAGCTGTTTTTT; cdr3_aa: CASSGLDLYTGELFF
d_call: -; j_call: TRBJ2-7; clone_size: -; v_call: TRBV7-2; cdr3_nt: TGTGCCAGCAGCTCTCGTAAGGAGTCCTACGAGCAGTACTTC; cdr3_aa: CASSSRKESYEQYF
d_call: TRBD1; j_call: TRBJ1-2; clone_size: once; v_call: TRBV5-6; cdr3_nt: TGTGCCAGCAGCCGGGGACAGGGAATAGCTAACTATGGCTACACCTTC; cdr3_aa: CASSRGQGIANYGYTF
d_call: TRBD1; j_call: TRBJ2-2; clone_size: -; v_call: TRBV7-9; cdr3_nt: TGTGCCAGCAGCTCAGACAGGGGGCGCACCGGGGAGCTGTTTTTT; cdr3_aa: CASSSDRGRTGELFF
d_call: -; j_call: TRBJ2-1; clone_size: once; v_call: TRBV6-5; cdr3_nt: TGTGCCAGCGGGGGGAGCTCCTCCTACAATGAGCAGTTCTTC; cdr3_aa: CASGGSSSYNEQFF
d_call: TRBD1; j_call: TRBJ2-2; clone_size: -; v_call: TRBV10-3; cdr3_nt: TGTGCCATCAGTGAGTCTTCGGGACAGGGTTCGGGCGGGGAGCTGTTTTTT; cdr3_aa: CAISESSGQGSGGELFF
d_call: -; j_call: TRBJ1-2; clone_size: -; v_call: TRBV7-2; cdr3_nt: TGTGCCAGCAGCTTAGGACAGGAGACGTATGGCTACACCTTC; cdr3_aa: CASSLGQETYGYTF
d_call: -; j_call: TRBJ1-5; clone_size: -; v_call: TRBV7-9; cdr3_nt: TGTGCCAGCAGCGGCCAGAACAATCAGCCCCAGCATTTT; cdr3_aa: CASSGQNNQPQHF
d_call: -; j_call: TRBJ1-1; clone_size: -; v_call: TRBV4-2; cdr3_nt: TGTGCCAGCAGCCAAGATGCGGGGGGCACTGAAGCTTTCTTT; cdr3_aa: CASSQDAGGTEAFF
d_call: -; j_call: TRBJ1-4; clone_size: -; v_call: TRBV11-2; cdr3_nt: TGTGCCAGCAGCTCCAACCTTGGAGGGAGTGGCGAAAAACTGTTTTTT; cdr3_aa: CASSSNLGGSGEKLFF
d_call: -; j_call: TRBJ2-2; clone_size: once; v_call: TRBV30; cdr3_nt: TGTGCCTGGATACGGCCCGGGGCGAACACCGGGGAGCTGTTTTTT; cdr3_aa: CAWIRPGANTGELFF
d_call: -; j_call: TRBJ1-2; clone_size: -; v_call: TRBV4-2; cdr3_nt: TGTGCCAGCAGCCAAGCATCGGGGGGCGATGGCTACACCTTC; cdr3_aa: CASSQASGGDGYTF
d_call: -; j_call: TRBJ1-1; clone_size: -; v_call: TRBV7-9; cdr3_nt: TGTGCCAGCAGCTTACCGGTAGGGGACACTGAAGCTTTCTTT; cdr3_aa: CASSLPVGDTEAFF
d_call: -; j_call: TRBJ1-2; clone_size: -; v_call: TRBV15; cdr3_nt: TGTGCCACCAGCAGTGGAGACAGCCTGAACTATGGCTACACCTTC; cdr3_aa: CATSSGDSLNYGYTF
d_call: TRBD1; j_call: TRBJ2-3; clone_size: -; v_call: TRBV24-1; cdr3_nt: TGTGCCACCAGTGATCGTACCGGGACAGCTAGCACAGATACGCAGTATTTT; cdr3_aa: CATSDRTGTASTDTQYF
d_call: -; j_call: TRBJ2-1; clone_size: once; v_call: TRBV7-2; cdr3_nt: TGTGCCAGCAGCCCACCAGGGGGGACGGGGTCGTATGAGCAGTTCTTC; cdr3_aa: CASSPPGGTGSYEQFF
d_call: -; j_call: TRBJ2-2; clone_size: -; v_call: TRBV24-1; cdr3_nt: TGTGCCACCAGTGACCCAATTCACACCGGGGAGCTGTTTTTT; cdr3_aa: CATSDPIHTGELFF
d_call: -; j_call: TRBJ1-1; clone_size: -; v_call: TRBV7-2; cdr3_nt: TGTGCCAGCAGCTTATACGGTCTGAACACTGAAGCTTTCTTT; cdr3_aa: CASSLYGLNTEAFF
d_call: TRBD1; j_call: TRBJ1-2; clone_size: -; v_call: TRBV2; cdr3_nt: TGTGCCAGCAGGGGACAGTCTGGCTACACCTTC; cdr3_aa: CASRGQSGYTF
d_call: -; j_call: TRBJ1-1; clone_size: -; v_call: TRBV5-1; cdr3_nt: TGCGCCAGCAGCTCGCAGGGAAGGAACACTGAAGCTTTCTTT; cdr3_aa: CASSSQGRNTEAFF
d_call: -; j_call: TRBJ2-1; clone_size: -; v_call: TRBV6-1; cdr3_nt: TGTGCCAGCAGTGAATTGAGGACAAGGTACAATGAGCAGTTCTTC; cdr3_aa: CASSELRTRYNEQFF
d_call: TRBD2; j_call: TRBJ2-3; clone_size: -; v_call: TRBV27; cdr3_nt: TGTGCCAGCAGACCTACTAGCGGGAGGGCCTCTAGCACAGATACGCAGTATTTT; cdr3_aa: CASRPTSGRASSTDTQYF
d_call: -; j_call: TRBJ1-6; clone_size: few; v_call: TRBV11-2; cdr3_nt: TGTGCCAGCAGCTCACAGGGAGGGGGTTCACCCCTCCACTTT; cdr3_aa: CASSSQGGGSPLHF
d_call: TRBD2; j_call: TRBJ2-3; clone_size: -; v_call: TRBV5-1; cdr3_nt: TGCGCCAGCAGCTTGGGGGTAGCGGGAGGCACAGATACGCAGTATTTT; cdr3_aa: CASSLGVAGGTDTQYF
d_call: -; j_call: TRBJ2-7; clone_size: -; v_call: TRBV27; cdr3_nt: TGTGCCAGCAGTTTATACGGGCGAGGGCCGACCTCCTACGAGCAGTACTTC; cdr3_aa: CASSLYGRGPTSYEQYF
d_call: -; j_call: TRBJ2-3; clone_size: -; v_call: TRBV14; cdr3_nt: TGTGCCAGCAGCCCGATGGAGGGACTGAGCCCTAGCACAGATACGCAGTATTTT; cdr3_aa: CASSPMEGLSPSTDTQYF
d_call: TRBD1; j_call: TRBJ2-1; clone_size: -; v_call: TRBV3-1/TRBV3-2; cdr3_nt: TGTGCCAGCAGCCCACCACAGGGGACAAACACCTACAATGAGCAGTTCTTC; cdr3_aa: CASSPPQGTNTYNEQFF
d_call: -; j_call: TRBJ2-1; clone_size: few; v_call: TRBV7-3; cdr3_nt: TGTGCCAGCAGCTTAGGCAACCCCGGGGATGAGCAGTTCTTC; cdr3_aa: CASSLGNPGDEQFF
d_call: TRBD2; j_call: TRBJ2-7; clone_size: -; v_call: TRBV4-2; cdr3_nt: TGTGCCAGCAGCCAAGATATCGGGGGGACTTACGAGCAGTACTTC; cdr3_aa: CASSQDIGGTYEQYF
d_call: -; j_call: TRBJ1-3; clone_size: -; v_call: TRBV5-1; cdr3_nt: TGCGCCAGCAGCTTGTCCTACTCTGGAAACACCATATATTTT; cdr3_aa: CASSLSYSGNTIYF
d_call: -; j_call: TRBJ1-1; clone_size: -; v_call: TRBV2; cdr3_nt: TGTGCCAGCATCCATGGGGGGGGATGGGCCACTGAAGCTTTCTTT; cdr3_aa: CASIHGGGWATEAFF
d_call: TRBD2; j_call: TRBJ2-2; clone_size: -; v_call: TRBV7-2; cdr3_nt: TGTGCCAGCAGCTCGAGCGGGGGGTACGGGGAGCTGTTTTTT; cdr3_aa: CASSSSGGYGELFF
d_call: TRBD2; j_call: TRBJ2-7; clone_size: few; v_call: TRBV25-1; cdr3_nt: TGTGCCAGCAGAGAACCCGGGACTAGCGGGAGGGCATACGAGCAGTACTTC; cdr3_aa: CASREPGTSGRAYEQYF
d_call: TRBD1; j_call: TRBJ2-4; clone_size: -; v_call: TRBV28; cdr3_nt: TGTGCCAGCACCCCTCCAGGGGGCGCTGGCAAAAACATTCAGTACTTC; cdr3_aa: CASTPPGGAGKNIQYF
d_call: TRBD2; j_call: TRBJ2-2; clone_size: -; v_call: TRBV7-7; cdr3_nt: TGTGCCAGCAGCTTAGGCGGGGGGCGGACCGGGGAGCTGTTTTTT; cdr3_aa: CASSLGGGRTGELFF
d_call: -; j_call: TRBJ1-1; clone_size: -; v_call: TRBV18; cdr3_nt: TGTGCCAGCTCACCTCATGCAGATTGGACAGCGAACACTGAAGCTTTCTTT; cdr3_aa: CASSPHADWTANTEAFF
d_call: -; j_call: TRBJ2-3; clone_size: once; v_call: TRBV6-5; cdr3_nt: TGTGCCAGCAGTTACCCCGACGCCCGAGGGAGGGATACGCAGTATTTT; cdr3_aa: CASSYPDARGRDTQYF
d_call: -; j_call: TRBJ1-4; clone_size: -; v_call: TRBV18; cdr3_nt: TGTGCCAGCTCACGGACACAGGGAGAGGAAGAAAAACTGTTTTTT; cdr3_aa: CASSRTQGEEEKLFF
d_call: TRBD2; j_call: TRBJ2-1; clone_size: -; v_call: TRBV18; cdr3_nt: TGTGCCAGCTCAGTACCCGGGACTAGCGGGAGGAATGAGCAGTTCTTC; cdr3_aa: CASSVPGTSGRNEQFF
d_call: -; j_call: TRBJ2-1; clone_size: -; v_call: TRBV6-1; cdr3_nt: TGTGCCAGCAGTGAAGTGCGGGATTACAATGAGCAGTTCTTC; cdr3_aa: CASSEVRDYNEQFF
d_call: TRBD2; j_call: TRBJ2-5; clone_size: -; v_call: TRBV5-1; cdr3_nt: TGCGCCAGCAGCAACTCGCGCGGGAGGAAAGAGACCCAGTACTTC; cdr3_aa: CASSNSRGRKETQYF
d_call: TRBD1; j_call: TRBJ2-7; clone_size: -; v_call: TRBV9; cdr3_nt: TGTGCCAGCAGCGCGGACAGGGGGAGTCGGGAGCAGTACTTC; cdr3_aa: CASSADRGSREQYF